This TCR beta chain was found in a study of T-cell memory formation after mild COVID-19. Whole-study findings and limits: Memory from before infection featured some responding clones, which suggests cross-reactive memory joined. Second-wave clones reaching peak frequency on day 37 lacked confirmed SARS-CoV-2 specificity.

TCR alpha and TCR beta cDNA libraries carrying sample barcodes and UMIs came from 5'RACE with constant-segment primers. TCRdb ran MiXCR on the 5' RACE reads and lists one entry per CDR3 protein. The sample carries 180,000 or so distinct CDR3 sequences, roughly 12% recorded once. Note on this clonotype: What it binds is not known.

The V end lost 1 base, the J end lost 4 bases, and 8 bases lay between the germline ends. Germline V gene data show CDR1 as SGHNT and CDR2 as YYREEE (reference sequence). The CDR3 loop spans 13 amino acids. Sequenced: PBMCs or a T cell subset sorted from them (not recorded which). The chain is built from TRBV5-4 and TRBJ1-2; TRBD1 is a possible D gene (6 bases). The receptor comes from a man aged 18 to 29 who had mild COVID-19 (a few samples of this study predate the infection). Cell type and time point are not known. The CDR3 here is CASSLPGVYGYTF. CDR3 DNA: TGTGCCAGCAGCTTGCCAGGGGTCTATGGCTACACCTTC.